This T cell receptor (beta chain) was observed in a study of cytomegalovirus exposure and HLA in healthy donors. Across the whole study: HLA-typed donors contributed 80 million to 85 million unique TCRs, which were held in an early data release. Regarding the study as a whole: Associated with HLA alleles at 0.05 false discovery rate in a later analysis were 16,951 TCR beta sequences. With later analysis, a missense DCLRE1C variant became linked to TCR beta V- and J-gene trimming.

To note about this clone: Its cognate antigen is unknown.

It was with 60 Vbeta and 13 Jbeta primers that the PCR ran. Profiling relied on immunoSEQ multiplex PCR, and the TCRdb table lists in-frame clones only, not all of them. The profile shows about 110,000 clones, over 70% of them singletons. The TCR was taken from a man younger than 45 in good health and CMV-seronegative. The sequencing sample was made of PBMCs.

The CDR3 sequence: CASSPGDPPKYNEQFF. The CDR3 region has the DNA TGTGCCAGCAGCCCGGGGGACCCTCCAAAATACAATGAGCAGTTCTTC. The genes are TRBV12-1 and TRBJ2-1; the D call in the table, TRBD2, was not verified against the DNA. TRBV12-1 is listed as a pseudogene. The CDR3 has 16 residues.